A selection of T cell receptor beta chains follows, all from one sample in a study of spatial heterogeneity in lung cancer. In TCRdb, the 5' RACE reads were re-called with MiXCR into one record per CDR3 protein. Of tens of thousands of distinct CDR3 sequences listed, under 25% are singletons. The sample here was PBMCs, taken at surgery. The receptors were sampled from a male donor with early-stage non-small cell lung cancer. Each CDR3 is given with its conserved first and last residue. A D gene is named only where the DNA matches it firmly. Not all rows give a size; the values are once, few, many and, for expanded clones, a class.

>many|.|TRBJ2-1|12|TRBV11-2
CASSLLANEQFF
TGTGCCAGCAGCTTGTTGGCCAATGAGCAGTTCTTC
>few|.|TRBJ2-7|12|TRBV5-1
CASSLEMGEQYF
TGCGCCAGCAGCTTGGAAATGGGGGAGCAGTACTTC
>.|TRBD1|TRBJ2-3|15|TRBV7-8
CASSSGTGGLGTQYF
TGTGCCAGCAGCTCCGGGACAGGGGGTTTGGGTACGCAGTATTTT
>.|.|TRBJ2-1|15|TRBV7-3
CASSLFGRVEDEQFF
TGTGCCAGCAGCTTATTCGGCAGGGTGGAGGATGAGCAGTTCTTC
>.|.|TRBJ2-3|14|TRBV7-3
CASSSQASVDTQYF
TGTGCCAGCAGCTCCCAGGCTAGCGTTGATACGCAGTATTTT
>few|TRBD1|TRBJ2-4|14|TRBV6-5
CASSRTGTENIQYF
TGTGCCAGCAGTCGGACCGGGACAGAAAACATTCAGTACTTC
>.|.|TRBJ1-5|14|TRBV5-5
CASSLVGADQPQHF
TGTGCCAGCAGCTTGGTAGGGGCGGATCAGCCCCAGCATTTT
>.|.|TRBJ2-7|14|TRBV9
CASSVGRGHYEQYF
TGTGCCAGCAGCGTAGGCAGGGGCCACTACGAGCAGTACTTC
>.|.|TRBJ2-7|13|TRBV6-6
CASSYGGAREQYF
TGTGCCAGCAGTTACGGGGGGGCCAGAGAGCAGTACTTC
>.|.|TRBJ1-1|14|TRBV5-6
CASSLEEAPGSPFF
TGTGCCAGCAGCCTCGAAGAGGCGCCTGGAAGCCCTTTCTTT
>.|TRBD1|TRBJ2-5|17|TRBV24-1
CATSDLGTGEFQETQYF
TGTGCCACCAGTGATTTAGGGACAGGGGAGTTTCAAGAGACCCAGTACTTC
>.|.|TRBJ2-2|12|TRBV20-1
CSARLAAGELFF
TGCAGTGCTAGACTGGCCGCCGGGGAGCTGTTTTTT
>.|TRBD2|TRBJ2-7|18|TRBV20-1
CSARDPRLAGAQQYEQYF
TGCAGTGCTAGAGACCCAAGACTAGCGGGAGCCCAACAATACGAGCAGTACTTC
>.|TRBD2|TRBJ2-7|13|TRBV5-6
CASSLLAAHEQYF
TGTGCCAGCAGCTTACTAGCGGCCCACGAGCAGTACTTC
>.|TRBD2|TRBJ2-1|16|TRBV7-9
CASSAGLPSTANEQFF
TGTGCCAGCAGCGCGGGACTACCCTCCACCGCCAATGAGCAGTTCTTC
>.|.|TRBJ2-1|15|TRBV9
CASSAHRASYNEQFF
TGTGCCAGCAGCGCCCACAGGGCCTCCTACAATGAGCAGTTCTTC
>few|.|TRBJ2-1|13|TRBV7-2
CASSLRSRGEQFF
TGTGCCAGCAGCCTTAGGTCGAGGGGTGAGCAGTTCTTC
>many|.|TRBJ2-7|11|TRBV11-3
CASSLEVEQYF
TGTGCCAGCAGCTTAGAGGTCGAGCAGTACTTC
>.|.|TRBJ1-1|13|TRBV7-9
CASSPTEYTEAFF
TGTGCCAGCAGCCCCACCGAATACACTGAAGCTTTCTTT
>.|.|TRBJ2-4|15|TRBV19
CASSRDGGRGNIQYF
TGTGCCAGTAGTAGGGATGGGGGCCGGGGAAACATTCAGTACTTC
>.|.|TRBJ2-7|14|TRBV12-5
CASGLDGRAYEQYF
TGTGCTAGTGGTTTAGACGGGAGAGCCTACGAGCAGTACTTC
>few|.|TRBJ2-3|15|TRBV7-3
CASSPTLGRTDTQYF
TGTGCCAGCAGCCCCACCCTCGGACGCACAGATACGCAGTATTTT
>few|TRBD1|TRBJ1-5|14|TRBV12-3/TRBV12-4
CASRRTGSHQPQHF
TGTGCCAGCAGAAGGACAGGGTCCCATCAGCCCCAGCATTTT